One TCR beta chain is described in this entry. Its antigen is not known. This table comes from immunoSEQ multiplex PCR, and its TCRdb copy is limited to in-frame clones, with some not included. The sample includes 78,000 or so clones, roughly 80% of them seen just once. This entry belongs to a study of T cell responses to AZD1222 COVID-19 vaccine. Points from the study as a whole: Once two AZD1222 doses were given, Spike-specific TCR breadth and depth went up. Of the AZD1222 recipients, only 5 to 7 were seropositive at baseline.

Germline CDR1 reads LGHDT; CDR2 reads YNNKEL (reference sequence). V was clipped by 2 bases and J by 5 bases; unmatched bases: 2. This CDR3 has 14 amino acids. The V and J genes are TRBV3-1 (or the pseudogene TRBV3-2) and TRBJ2-3, with 9 bases lining up with TRBD2. Material: peripheral blood, obtained 28 days after the second AZD1222 dose. The origin of this receptor is an adult who received the AZD1222 COVID-19 vaccine. The CDR3 here is CASSQKLAGDTQYF. CDR3 bases: TGTGCCAGCAGCCAAAAACTAGCGGGAGATACGCAGTATTTT.